This T cell receptor (beta chain) stems from a study of T cell responses to AZD1222 COVID-19 vaccine. Study-wide context: Analysis merged second doses at about 4 or about 12 weeks. Study-wide results and limits: Increased Spike-specific TCR breadth and depth were observed after two AZD1222 doses.

There are a few counts of this clone. Its target is unknown. Sequenced by immunoSEQ multiplex PCR; TCRdb stores in-frame clones only, minus some. The sample comprises more than 95,000 clones, nearly 95% of which are singletons, and 5% rests with the top ten. Here the sequenced sample was peripheral blood, taken on day 0 of AZD1222 vaccination. This TCR was recovered from an adult in good health.

CDR3 DNA: TGTGCCAGCTCACCGGGCGGGACTAGCGCCACCTACGAGCAGTACTTC. Its protein is CASSPGGTSATYEQYF. V is TRBV18 and J is TRBJ2-7, with TRBD2 matching 10 bases. V was clipped by 3 bases and J by 2 bases; unmatched bases: 7. Per germline, CDR1 KGHSH and CDR2 LQKENI. This CDR3 is 16 amino acids long. Supplemented by reference TRBV18 and TRBJ2-7, the full variable domain reads NAGVMQNPRHLVRRRGQEARLRCSPMKGHSHVYWYRQLPEEGLKFMVYLQKENIIDESGMPKERFSAEFPKEGPSILRIQQVVRGDSAAYFCASSPGGTSATYEQYFGPGTRLTVT.